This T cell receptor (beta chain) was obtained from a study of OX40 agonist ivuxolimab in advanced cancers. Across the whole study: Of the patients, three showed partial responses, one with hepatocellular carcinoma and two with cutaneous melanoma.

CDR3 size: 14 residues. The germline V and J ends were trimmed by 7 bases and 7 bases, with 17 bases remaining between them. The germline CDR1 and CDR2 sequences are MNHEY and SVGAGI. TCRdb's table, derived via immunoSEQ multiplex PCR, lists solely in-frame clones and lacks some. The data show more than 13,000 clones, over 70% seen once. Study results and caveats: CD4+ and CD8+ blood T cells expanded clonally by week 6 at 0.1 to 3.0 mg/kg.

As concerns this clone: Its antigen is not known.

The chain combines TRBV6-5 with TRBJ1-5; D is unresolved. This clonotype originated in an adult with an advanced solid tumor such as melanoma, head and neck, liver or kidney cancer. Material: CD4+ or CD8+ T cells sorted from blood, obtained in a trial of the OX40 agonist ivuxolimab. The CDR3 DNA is TGTGCCAGCACCAACAGAGGTGTCTACCAGCCCCAGCATTTT. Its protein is CASTNRGVYQPQHF.